This T cell receptor beta chain is drawn from a study of technical replicates of blood from a few donors. V shed 5 bases, J shed 6 bases, and the junction held 1 base outside the gene matches. CDR1 and CDR2 (germline): GTSNPN, SVGIG (reference sequence). The length of the CDR3 is 12 residues. The data were produced by immunoSEQ multiplex PCR, yet TCRdb's version contains in-frame clones alone and is incomplete. The table shows 55,000 to 75,000 clones, with 92% occurring only once. V and J are TRBV30 and TRBJ2-2; 9 nucleotides match TRBD1. The TCR originated in a human donor in good health. The sequenced sample was T cells isolated from PBMCs. The CDR3 loop reads CAWGQGSGELFF. In nucleotides, the CDR3 is TGTGCCTGGGGACAGGGGTCCGGGGAGCTGTTTTTT.